The 9 T cell receptor beta chains presented below share a single source sample, sequenced in a study of cytomegalovirus exposure and HLA in healthy donors. Sequencing used immunoSEQ multiplex PCR; TCRdb keeps in-frame clones, though not all of them. Of 50,000 to 65,000 clones listed, about nine tenths are singletons. Sequencing used PBMCs. These receptors came from a woman between 18 and 30 years old in good health and CMV-seropositive.

The chain joins TRBV10-2 to TRBJ2-3; D is unresolved. The CDR3 spans 15 residues. Germline-derived CDR1 and CDR2 are WSHSY and SAAADI. The V end lost 8 bases, the J end lost 0 bases, and 15 bases lay between the germline ends. The CDR3 loop is CASQDVASSTDTQYF. CDR3 nucleotide sequence: TGCGCCAGCCAAGACGTAGCATCTAGCACAGATACGCAGTATTTT.

The chain links TRBV7-9 to TRBJ1-2; D is undetermined. Germline V gene sequence: CDR1 SEHNR, CDR2 FQNEAQ (reference sequence). This CDR3 is built from 11 residues. V dropped 2 bases and J dropped 8 bases, with 6 bases sitting between them. CDR3 nucleotide sequence: TGTGCCAGCAGCTTATTTCCGGGCTACACCTTC. Its translation: CASSLFPGYTF.

This chain uses TRBV29-1 with TRBJ2-7, with 8 bases lining up with TRBD1. Per the germline V gene, CDR1 is SQVTM and CDR2 is ANQGSEA. The CDR3 consists of 12 residues. The V gene end was trimmed by 0 bases and the J gene end by 11 bases; junction bases not matched to a gene: 6. CDR3 amino acids: CSVEEKRTGKYF. CDR3 coding DNA: TGCAGCGTTGAAGAAAAGAGGACAGGGAAGTACTTC.

The chain links TRBV6-1 to TRBJ1-5, with 12 bases fitting TRBD1. The V segment lost 6 bases and the J segment 4 bases; nucleotides outside the gene matches: 4. Germline V lookup: CDR1 MNHNS, CDR2 SASEGT. CDR3 size: 15 residues. The CDR3 sequence: CASRGTGGVNQPQHF. As DNA, the CDR3 is TGTGCCAGCAGGGGGACAGGGGGCGTTAATCAGCCCCAGCATTTT.

This chain links TRBV19 with TRBJ2-5, with 7 bases identical to TRBD1. The trim removed 4 bases at V and 5 bases at J, leaving 7 bases unmatched. The CDR3 is 14 amino acids. CDR1 is LNHDA, CDR2 SQIVND, per germline (reference sequence). CDR3 nucleotides: TGTGCCAGTAGTACTACAGGGGTGGGGGAGACCCAGTACTTC. This translates into CASSTTGVGETQYF.

CDR3 loop: CASSGEGPAYNEQFF. DNA of the CDR3: TGTGCCAGCAGCGGGGAGGGTCCCGCTTACAATGAGCAGTTCTTC. V and J are TRBV9 and TRBJ2-1, with 7 nucleotides matching TRBD2. Trimming took 3 bases from V and 4 from J; bases not matched to a gene: 7. The CDR3 is 15 residues long. Germline V lookup: CDR1 SGDLS, CDR2 YYNGEE.

This rearrangement joins TRBV27 to TRBJ2-3; 11 bases match TRBD2. The CDR3 runs to 18 residues. Germline loops: CDR1 MNHEY, CDR2 SMNVEV (reference sequence). J gave up 7 bases and V 2 bases, and 14 bases lay outside the gene matches. DNA of the CDR3: TGTGCCAGCAGTTTAGGTCTCCTAGCGGGGGGCCCTCACCATACGCAGTATTTT. This codes for CASSLGLLAGGPHHTQYF.

This clone was detected once. This rearrangement joins TRBV9 to TRBJ2-7; TRBD2 agrees at 9 bases. The V and J ends lost 1 base and 6 bases, in that order; junction bases with no gene match: 5. This CDR3 has 14 amino acids. Germline V gene lookup returns CDR1 SGDLS and CDR2 YYNGEE. The DNA for the CDR3 is TGTGCCAGCAGCGTAACGGCGGGGGGGCCCGAGCAGTACTTC. Translation gives CASSVTAGGPEQYF.

This clone was seen a single time. The V call is TRBV5-1, the J call TRBJ2-7; 7 bases agree with TRBD1. Germline V gene lookup returns CDR1 SGHRS and CDR2 YFSETQ. CDR3 length: 16 residues. J was trimmed by 7 bases and V by 0 bases; bases with no gene match: 13. Here the CDR3 DNA reads TGCGCCAGCAGCTTGGAAGCCGGGACAGAGGCACTTGAGCAGTACTTC. This gives the protein CASSLEAGTEALEQYF. Filled out from reference TRBV5-1 and TRBJ2-7, the complete variable domain reads KAGVTQTPRYLIKTRGQQVTLSCSPISGHRSVSWYQQTPGQGLQFLFEYFSETQRNKGNFPGRFSGRQFSNSRSEMNVSTLELGDSALYLCASSLEAGTEALEQYFGPGTRLTVT.